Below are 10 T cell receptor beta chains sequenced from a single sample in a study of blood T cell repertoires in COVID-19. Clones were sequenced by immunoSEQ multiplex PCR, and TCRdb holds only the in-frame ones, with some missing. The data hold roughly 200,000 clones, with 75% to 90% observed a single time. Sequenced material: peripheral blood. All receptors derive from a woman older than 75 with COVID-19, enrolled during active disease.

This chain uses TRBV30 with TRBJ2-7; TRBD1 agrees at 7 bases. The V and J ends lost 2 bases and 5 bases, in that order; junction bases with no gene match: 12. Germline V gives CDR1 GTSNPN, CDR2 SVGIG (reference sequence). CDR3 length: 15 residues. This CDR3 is CAWSISPTGKNEQYF. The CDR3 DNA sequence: TGTGCCTGGAGTATCTCTCCGACAGGGAAAAACGAGCAGTACTTC.

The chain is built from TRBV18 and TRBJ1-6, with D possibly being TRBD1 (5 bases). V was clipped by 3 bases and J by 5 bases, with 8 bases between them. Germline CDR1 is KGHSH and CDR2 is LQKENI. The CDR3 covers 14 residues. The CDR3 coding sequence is TGTGCCAGCTCACCGGGGGGGGATAATTCACCCCTCCACTTT. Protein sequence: CASSPGGDNSPLHF.

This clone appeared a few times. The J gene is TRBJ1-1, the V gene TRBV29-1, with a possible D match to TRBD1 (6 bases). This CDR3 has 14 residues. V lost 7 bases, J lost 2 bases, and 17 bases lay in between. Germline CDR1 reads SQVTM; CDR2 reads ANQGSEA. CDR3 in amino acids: CSADEWTANTEAFF. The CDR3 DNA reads TGCAGCGCAGATGAATGGACAGCCAACACTGAAGCTTTCTTT.

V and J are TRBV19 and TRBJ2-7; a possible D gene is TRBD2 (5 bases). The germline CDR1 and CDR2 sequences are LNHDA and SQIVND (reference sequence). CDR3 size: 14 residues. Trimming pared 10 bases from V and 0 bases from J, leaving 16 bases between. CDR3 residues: CATKPAGSSYEQYF. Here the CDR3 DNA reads TGTGCCACCAAACCCGCGGGCAGCTCCTACGAGCAGTACTTC.

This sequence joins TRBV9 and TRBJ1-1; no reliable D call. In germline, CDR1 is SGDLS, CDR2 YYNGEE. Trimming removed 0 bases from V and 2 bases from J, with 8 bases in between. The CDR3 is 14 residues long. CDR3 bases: TGTGCCAGCAGCGTAGCGCAGTTCAACACTGAAGCTTTCTTT. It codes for CASSVAQFNTEAFF.

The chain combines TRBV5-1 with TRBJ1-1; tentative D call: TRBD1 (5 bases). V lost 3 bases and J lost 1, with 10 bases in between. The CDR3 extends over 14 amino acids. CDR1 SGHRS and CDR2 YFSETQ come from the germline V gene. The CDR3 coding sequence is TGCGCCAGCAGCTACCCCCAGGGGAACACTGAAGCTTTCTTT. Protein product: CASSYPQGNTEAFF.

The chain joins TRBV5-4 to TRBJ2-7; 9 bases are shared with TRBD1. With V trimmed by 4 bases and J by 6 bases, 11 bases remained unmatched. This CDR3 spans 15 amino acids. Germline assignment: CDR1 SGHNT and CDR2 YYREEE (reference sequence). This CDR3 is CASSPGTGISGEQYF. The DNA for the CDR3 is TGTGCCAGCAGCCCCGGGACAGGGATCTCGGGCGAGCAGTACTTC.

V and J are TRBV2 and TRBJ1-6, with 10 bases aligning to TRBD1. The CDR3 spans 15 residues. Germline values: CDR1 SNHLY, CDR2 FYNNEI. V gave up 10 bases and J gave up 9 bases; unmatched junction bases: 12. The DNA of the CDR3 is TGTGCCACCACTCTCCGACAGGGGGCGGGTTCACCCCTCCACTTT. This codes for CATTLRQGAGSPLHF.

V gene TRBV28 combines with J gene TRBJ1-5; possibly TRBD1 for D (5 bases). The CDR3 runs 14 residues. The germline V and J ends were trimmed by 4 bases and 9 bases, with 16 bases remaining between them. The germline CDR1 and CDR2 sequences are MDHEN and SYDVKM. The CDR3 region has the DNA TGTGCCAGCAGTTCCCCGCCGGGGGGTGGGCCCCAGCATTTT. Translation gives CASSSPPGGGPQHF.

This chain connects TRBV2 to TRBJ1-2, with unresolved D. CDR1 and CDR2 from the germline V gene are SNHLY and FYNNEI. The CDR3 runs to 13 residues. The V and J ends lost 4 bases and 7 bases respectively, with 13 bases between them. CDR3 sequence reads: CASSGTLGSGYTF. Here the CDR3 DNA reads TGTGCCAGCAGTGGGACTTTGGGGTCTGGCTACACCTTC.